This entry lists 27 T cell receptor beta chains sequenced from one sample in a study of blood T cell repertoires in COVID-19. Generated by immunoSEQ multiplex PCR, the TCRdb table keeps only in-frame clones and is missing some. The table shows around 430,000 clones, with around nine tenths occurring only once. Specimen: PBMCs or T cells enriched from blood (not recorded which). The receptors stem from a woman aged 45 to 65 who had recovered from COVID-19.

This chain joins TRBV27 and TRBJ2-3, with 8 bases matching TRBD2. Germline V gene lookup returns CDR1 MNHEY and CDR2 SMNVEV (reference sequence). This CDR3 is 16 amino acids long. The junction had 4 bases not matched to a gene; V was cut back by 0 bases and J by 2 bases. CDR3: CASSLSVGGDTDTQYF. The CDR3, as DNA: TGTGCCAGCAGTTTATCGGTCGGGGGGGACACAGATACGCAGTATTTT.

V and J are TRBV9 and TRBJ2-7, with D possibly matching TRBD1 (6 bases). Germline V gene data show CDR1 as SGDLS and CDR2 as YYNGEE. This CDR3 has 14 amino acids. Trimming left V 4 bases short and J 5 bases short, with 16 bases between. In nucleotides, the CDR3 is TGTGCCAGCAGCCCAATGACAGGTTCCCACGAGCAGTACTTC. As protein: CASSPMTGSHEQYF.

The chain combines TRBV27 with TRBJ1-6; the D gene is possibly TRBD1 (6 bases). With 8 bases removed from V and 11 bases from J, the gap between germline ends came to 16 bases. The CDR3 has 13 residues. Germline V lookup: CDR1 MNHEY, CDR2 SMNVEV (reference sequence). CDR3 sequence reads: CASRVTGQAPLHF. Written as DNA, the CDR3 is TGTGCCAGCCGCGTGACAGGTCAGGCACCCCTCCACTTT.

Ten or more counts support this clone. This rearrangement joins TRBV2 to TRBJ1-1; TRBD1 agrees at 7 bases. The ends lost 4 bases at V and 3 bases at J; junction bases unmatched: 5. The CDR3 extends over 14 amino acids. Germline CDR1 SNHLY, CDR2 FYNNEI. CDR3: CASSGQGGHTEAFF. CDR3 sequence (DNA): TGTGCCAGCAGTGGACAGGGAGGTCACACTGAAGCTTTCTTT. The full variable domain, in which reference TRBV2 and TRBJ1-1 provide the parts outside the CDR3, is EPEVTQTPSHQVTQMGQEVILRCVPISNHLYFYWYRQILGQKVEFLVSFYNNEISEKSEIFDDQFSVERPDGSNFTLKIRSTKLEDSAMYFCASSGQGGHTEAFFGQGTRLTVV.

The V call is TRBV2, the J call TRBJ2-3; D gene ambiguous. Per the germline V gene, CDR1 is SNHLY and CDR2 is FYNNEI. Trimming removed 10 bases from V and 3 bases from J, with 5 bases in between. This CDR3 is 10 amino acids long. This CDR3 is CAIRTDTQYF. The CDR3 coding sequence is TGTGCCATCCGTACAGATACGCAGTATTTT.

V usage is TRBV11-2 and J usage is TRBJ2-4; 7 bases line up with TRBD1. The germline CDR1 and CDR2 sequences are SGHAT and FQNNGV. V was clipped by 1 base and J by 3 bases; unmatched bases: 12. This CDR3 comprises 18 residues. The CDR3 region is CASSLAVQGSIGKNIQYF. In DNA, the CDR3 is TGTGCCAGCAGCTTAGCAGTACAGGGGAGTATAGGCAAAAACATTCAGTACTTC.

The rearrangement links TRBV20-1 to TRBJ2-3; 9 bases line up with TRBD2. In germline, CDR1 is DFQATT, CDR2 SNEGSKA (reference sequence). V lost 3 bases, J lost 2 bases, and 15 bases stayed unmatched. The CDR3 is made up of 18 amino acids. Here the CDR3 DNA reads TGCAGTGCTAGTTTGGGTGGGTTTAGCGGGAGACACACAGATACGCAGTATTTT. This codes for CSASLGGFSGRHTDTQYF.

V and J are TRBV28 and TRBJ2-1; 10 positions match TRBD1. Germline CDR1 reads MDHEN; CDR2 reads SYDVKM. The CDR3 is 14 amino acids. Losses at the gene ends were 6 bases for V and 9 bases for J; bases not matched to a gene: 8. The CDR3 spells CASSRDRGRSEQFF. The CDR3 nucleotides are TGTGCCAGCAGCCGGGACAGGGGACGAAGTGAGCAGTTCTTC.

CDR3 in amino acids: CASSRGQGSSYEQYF. The CDR3 DNA reads TGCGCCAGCAGCCGCGGACAGGGGTCCTCCTACGAGCAGTACTTC. This chain links TRBV5-1 with TRBJ2-7; 9 bases map to TRBD1. The ends lost 4 bases at V and 0 bases at J; junction bases unmatched: 5. The CDR3 length is 15 residues. The germline CDR1 and CDR2 sequences are SGHRS and YFSETQ. Based on the CDR3 plus reference TRBV5-1 and TRBJ2-7, the full variable domain is KAGVTQTPRYLIKTRGQQVTLSCSPISGHRSVSWYQQTPGQGLQFLFEYFSETQRNKGNFPGRFSGRQFSNSRSEMNVSTLELGDSALYLCASSRGQGSSYEQYFGPGTRLTVT.

This clone was counted a single time. The J gene is TRBJ2-7, the V gene TRBV28, with TRBD2 as a possible D gene (5 bases). Trimming pared 1 base from V and 0 bases from J, leaving 13 bases between. In germline, CDR1 is MDHEN, CDR2 SYDVKM. This CDR3 region has 16 residues. The CDR3 nucleotides are TGTGCCAGCAGTTTATCCAGCCTAGGGAGCTCCTACGAGCAGTACTTC. Its protein product is CASSLSSLGSSYEQYF. The variable domain in full, with the rest retrieved from reference TRBV28 and TRBJ2-7, is DVKVTQSSRYLVKRTGEKVFLECVQDMDHENMFWYRQDPGLGLRLIYFSYDVKMKEKGDIPEGYSVSREKKERFSLILESASTNQTSMYLCASSLSSLGSSYEQYFGPGTRLTVT.

The genes are TRBV19 and TRBJ2-1; possibly TRBD2 for D (5 bases). The V gene's germline CDR1 is LNHDA and CDR2 SQIVND (reference sequence). V lost 10 bases and J lost 8, with 9 bases in between. The CDR3 sequence is 10 residues long. The DNA for the CDR3 is TGTGCCACCGGGAAGTATGAGCAGTTCTTC. It encodes CATGKYEQFF.

The gene calls are TRBV28 and TRBJ2-7; 12 bases align to TRBD1. V lost 4 bases, J lost 7 bases, and 8 bases stayed unmatched. CDR3 length: 15 amino acids. CDR1 MDHEN and CDR2 SYDVKM come from the germline V gene. The CDR3 nucleotides are TGTGCCAGCAGTTCTCTGGGACAGGGGGCTGGTGAGCAGTACTTC. Its translation is CASSSLGQGAGEQYF.

This clone has a handful of counts. The gene calls are TRBV7-9 and TRBJ1-1; 7 bases fit TRBD1. The junction had 14 bases not matched to a gene; V was cut back by 5 bases and J by 11 bases. The CDR3 contains 14 residues. Germline CDR1 SEHNR, CDR2 FQNEAQ (reference sequence). CDR3 DNA: TGTGCCAGCAGCCGGGGACAGACCCCTTCGGTCGCTTTCTTT. Translated: CASSRGQTPSVAFF.

A single count supports this clone. V gene TRBV10-3 combines with J gene TRBJ2-1; D call uncertain. Trimming left V 0 bases short and J 5 bases short, with 8 bases between. This CDR3 has 14 amino acids. Per the germline V gene, CDR1 is ENHRY and CDR2 is SYGVKD. CDR3 bases: TGTGCCATCAGTGAGTCGACTCTGGACAATGAGCAGTTCTTC. This sequence encodes CAISESTLDNEQFF.

The count of this clone is one. The chain links TRBV3-1 (or the pseudogene TRBV3-2) to TRBJ1-2, with 7 bases lining up with TRBD1. V was pared by 1 base and J by 2 bases, with 7 bases of the junction left unmatched. The CDR3 runs 16 residues. The germline gives CDR1 LGHDT, CDR2 YNNKEL (reference sequence). Here the CDR3 reads CASSQVGGTANYGYTF. The CDR3, as DNA: TGTGCCAGCAGCCAAGTAGGGGGGACAGCAAACTATGGCTACACCTTC.

This chain links TRBV28 with TRBJ2-7; D not certain. Germline CDR1 reads MDHEN; CDR2 reads SYDVKM. The CDR3 extends over 14 amino acids. V lost 3 bases, J lost 2 bases, and 11 bases lay in between. CDR3 amino acids: CASSFSVPPYEQYF. DNA for the CDR3: TGTGCCAGCAGTTTCAGCGTCCCTCCCTACGAGCAGTACTTC.

The chain recombines TRBV10-3 with TRBJ2-3; 13 bases are shared with TRBD2. The germline gives CDR1 ENHRY, CDR2 SYGVKD. The V and J ends lost 4 bases and 3 bases, in that order; junction bases with no gene match: 7. This CDR3 spans 17 amino acids. The CDR3 sequence is CAISAGLAGIGTDTQYF. The CDR3, as DNA: TGTGCCATCAGTGCGGGACTAGCGGGGATCGGGACAGATACGCAGTATTTT.

The gene calls are TRBV7-9 and TRBJ1-1; weak D call: TRBD1 (6 bases). Deletions cut 3 bases from V and 2 bases from J, with 13 bases between. The V gene's germline CDR1 is SEHNR and CDR2 FQNEAQ (reference sequence). The CDR3 consists of 15 residues. In DNA form, the CDR3 reads TGTGCCAGCAGCTTTGGTCGGACAGTCAACACTGAAGCTTTCTTT. Its protein product is CASSFGRTVNTEAFF.

The chain links TRBV6-5 to TRBJ1-5, with 10 bases identical to TRBD1. Germline CDR1 and CDR2: MNHEY and SVGAGI. This CDR3 spans 15 amino acids. V trimming: 6 bases; J trimming: 2 bases; junction bases outside the gene matches: 4. The CDR3 DNA follows: TGTGCCAGCAGGGCCGGGACAGGGGGCAATCAGCCCCAGCATTTT. Protein sequence: CASRAGTGGNQPQHF.

The chain carries TRBV5-5 and TRBJ1-1; D not resolved. Per the germline V gene, CDR1 is SGHKS and CDR2 is YYEKEE (reference sequence). With 1 base removed from V and 8 bases from J, the gap between germline ends came to 15 bases. This CDR3 is built from 14 residues. In DNA form, the CDR3 reads TGTGCCAGCAGCTTGCACTTGTCGAATTCCGAAGCTTTCTTT. Amino acids: CASSLHLSNSEAFF.

The chain couples TRBV3-1 (or the pseudogene TRBV3-2) to TRBJ2-3, with 12 bases aligning to TRBD2. V lost 2 bases and J lost 4; bases outside the gene matches: 13. The V gene's germline CDR1 is LGHDT and CDR2 YNNKEL (reference sequence). The CDR3 is 19 residues long. CDR3 nucleotide sequence: TGTGCCAGCAGCCAACAACGACCACGGACTAGCGGGGTCGCAGATACGCAGTATTTT. Its translation: CASSQQRPRTSGVADTQYF.

The chain carries TRBV4-1 and TRBJ1-4, with 8 bases fitting TRBD1. Trimming at V came to 2 bases and at J to 3 bases, leaving 5 bases not matched to a gene. There are 16 residues in the CDR3. Germline loops: CDR1 MGHRA, CDR2 YSYEKL. The CDR3 here is CASSQPRDRSNEKLFF. CDR3 DNA sequence: TGCGCCAGCAGCCAACCTCGGGACAGGTCTAATGAAAAACTGTTTTTT.

As regards this clone: Other DNA sequences in the same sample also yield this CDR3. The CDR3 DNA reads as TGTGCCAGCAGCCGACAGGAGAACACTGAAGCTTTCTTT. Amino acid sequence: CASSRQENTEAFF. The chain is built from TRBV3-1 (or the pseudogene TRBV3-2) and TRBJ1-1, with D possibly being TRBD1 (6 bases). CDR1 and CDR2 from the germline V gene are LGHDT and YNNKEL (reference sequence). The CDR3 is 13 residues long. V lost 4 bases, J lost 1 base, and 7 bases lay in between.

J is TRBJ2-1 and V is TRBV4-2; D unclear. The CDR3 consists of 15 residues. Per germline, CDR1 LGHNA and CDR2 YNFKEQ. V lost 0 bases to trimming and J lost 4 bases, with 10 bases between them. The CDR3 reads CASSQDRGPYNEQFF. The CDR3 DNA reads TGTGCCAGCAGCCAAGATCGTGGCCCTTACAATGAGCAGTTCTTC.

This clone was seen once. V usage is TRBV28 and J usage is TRBJ1-5, with D unresolved. V lost 4 bases and J lost 0, with 7 bases in between. Germline V lookup: CDR1 MDHEN, CDR2 SYDVKM. This CDR3 is 14 amino acids long. DNA of the CDR3: TGTGCCAGCAGTTCCTTCTATAGCAATCAGCCCCAGCATTTT. Encoded protein: CASSSFYSNQPQHF.

V is TRBV30 and J is TRBJ1-5; no reliable D call. CDR1 GTSNPN and CDR2 SVGIG come from the germline V gene (reference sequence). The CDR3 is 16 amino acids. Trimming shortened V by 2 bases and J by 0 bases, and 14 bases separated the two germline ends. CDR3 DNA: TGTGCCTGGAGTTCTCGGAGCGGATTTAGCAATCAGCCCCAGCATTTT. It specifies CAWSSRSGFSNQPQHF.

The CDR3 DNA reads TGCACCAGCAGCCGACGGGGGTATTGGGAGCAGTACTTC. Protein product: CTSSRRGYWEQYF. The rearrangement joins TRBV1 to TRBJ2-7; the DNA was not used to check the table's D call, TRBD2. TRBV1 is noted as a pseudogene. The CDR3 contains 13 residues.